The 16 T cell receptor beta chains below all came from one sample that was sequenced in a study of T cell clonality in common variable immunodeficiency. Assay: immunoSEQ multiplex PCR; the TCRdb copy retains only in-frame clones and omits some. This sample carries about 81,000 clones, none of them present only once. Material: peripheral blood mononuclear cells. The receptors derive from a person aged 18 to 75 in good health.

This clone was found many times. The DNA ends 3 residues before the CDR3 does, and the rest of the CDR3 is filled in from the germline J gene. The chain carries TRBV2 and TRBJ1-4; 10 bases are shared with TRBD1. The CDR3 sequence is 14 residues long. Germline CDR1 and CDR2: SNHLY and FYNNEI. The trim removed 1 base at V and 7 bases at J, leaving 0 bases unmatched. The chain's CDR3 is CASSEGDRGEKLFF. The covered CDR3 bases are TGTGCCAGCAGTGAAGGGGACAGGGGTGAAAAA.

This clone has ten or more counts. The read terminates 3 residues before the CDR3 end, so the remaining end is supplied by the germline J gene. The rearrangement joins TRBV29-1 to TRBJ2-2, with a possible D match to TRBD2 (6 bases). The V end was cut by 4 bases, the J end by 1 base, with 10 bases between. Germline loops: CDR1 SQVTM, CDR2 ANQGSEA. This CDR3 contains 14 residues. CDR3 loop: CSVGTSRNTGELFF. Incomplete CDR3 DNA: TGCAGCGTTGGAACTAGCAGGAACACCGGGGAG.

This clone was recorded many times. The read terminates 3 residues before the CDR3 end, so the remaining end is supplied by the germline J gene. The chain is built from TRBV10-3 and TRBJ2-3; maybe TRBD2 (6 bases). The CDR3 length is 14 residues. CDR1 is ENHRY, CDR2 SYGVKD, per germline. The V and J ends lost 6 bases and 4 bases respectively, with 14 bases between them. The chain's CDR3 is CAISLTSYADTQYF. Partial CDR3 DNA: TGTGCCATCAGCCTGACTAGTTACGCAGATACG.

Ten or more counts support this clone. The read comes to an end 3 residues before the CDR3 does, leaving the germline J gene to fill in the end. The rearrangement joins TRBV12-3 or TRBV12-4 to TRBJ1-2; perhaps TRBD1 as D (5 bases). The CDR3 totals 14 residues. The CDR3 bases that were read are TGTGCCAGCACAACTTCGGCGGGGCGTGGGGGC. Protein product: CASTTSAGRGG. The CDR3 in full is CASTTSAGRGGYTF.

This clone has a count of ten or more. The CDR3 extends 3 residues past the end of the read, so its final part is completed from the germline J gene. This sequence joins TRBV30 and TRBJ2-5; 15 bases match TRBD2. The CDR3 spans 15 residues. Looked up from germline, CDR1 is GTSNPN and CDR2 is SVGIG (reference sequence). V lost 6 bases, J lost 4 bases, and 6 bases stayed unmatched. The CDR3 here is CACRTSGRAGETQYF. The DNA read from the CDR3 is TGTGCCTGTCGGACTAGCGGGAGGGCCGGAGAGACC.

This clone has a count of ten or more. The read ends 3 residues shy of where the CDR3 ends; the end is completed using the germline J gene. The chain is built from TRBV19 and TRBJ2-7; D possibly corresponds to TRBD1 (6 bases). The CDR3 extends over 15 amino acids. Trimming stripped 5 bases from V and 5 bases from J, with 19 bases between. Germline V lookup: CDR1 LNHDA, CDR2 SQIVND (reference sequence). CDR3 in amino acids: CASSATRDTDHEQYF. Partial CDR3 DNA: TGTGCCAGTAGTGCGACCCGGGACACGGACCACGAG.

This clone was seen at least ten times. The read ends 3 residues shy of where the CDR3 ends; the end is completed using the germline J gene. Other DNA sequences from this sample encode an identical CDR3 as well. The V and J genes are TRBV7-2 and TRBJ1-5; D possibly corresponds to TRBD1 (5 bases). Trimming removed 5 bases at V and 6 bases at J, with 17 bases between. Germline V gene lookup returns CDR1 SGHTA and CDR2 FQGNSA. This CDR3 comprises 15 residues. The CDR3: CASSPRGVHGQPQHF. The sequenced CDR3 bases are TGTGCCAGCAGCCCCCGAGGGGTTCATGGTCAGCCC. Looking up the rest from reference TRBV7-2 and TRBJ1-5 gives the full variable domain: GAGVSQSPSNKVTEKGKDVELRCDPISGHTALYWYRQSLGQGLEFLIYFQGNSAPDKSGLPSDRFSAERTGGSVSTLTIQRTQQEDSAVYLCASSPRGVHGQPQHFGDGTRLSIL.

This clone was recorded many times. CDR3 loop: CASSSPGTTPTTQYF. CDR3 DNA (partial): TGTGCCAGCAGCTCCCCCGGGACAACTCCTACGACG. The V call is TRBV6-2 or TRBV6-3, the J call TRBJ2-3; possible D gene TRBD1, 6 bases. From the germline J gene comes the end of the CDR3, since the read stops 3 residues before it. CDR3 length: 15 amino acids. Germline loops: CDR1 MNHEY, CDR2 SVGEGT.

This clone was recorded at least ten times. The CDR3 here is CSARTGIGTGELFF. CDR3 bases read: TGCAGTGCGCGGACAGGGATAGGAACCGGGGAG. The J gene is TRBJ2-2, the V gene TRBV20-1, with TRBD1 identical over 8 bases. Coverage ceases 3 residues before the CDR3 finishes, and the germline J gene fills in the end. Germline V lookup: CDR1 DFQATT, CDR2 SNEGSKA (reference sequence). Losses at the gene ends were 6 bases for V and 5 bases for J; bases not matched to a gene: 8. The CDR3 length is 14 residues.

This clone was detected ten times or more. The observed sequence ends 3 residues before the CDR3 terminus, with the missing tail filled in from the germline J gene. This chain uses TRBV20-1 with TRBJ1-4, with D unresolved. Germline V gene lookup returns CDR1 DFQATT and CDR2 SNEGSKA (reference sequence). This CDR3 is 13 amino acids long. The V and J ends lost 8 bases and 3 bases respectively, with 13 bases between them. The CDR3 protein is CSSQPSPNEKLFF. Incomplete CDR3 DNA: TGCAGTTCGCAGCCTAGCCCTAATGAAAAA.

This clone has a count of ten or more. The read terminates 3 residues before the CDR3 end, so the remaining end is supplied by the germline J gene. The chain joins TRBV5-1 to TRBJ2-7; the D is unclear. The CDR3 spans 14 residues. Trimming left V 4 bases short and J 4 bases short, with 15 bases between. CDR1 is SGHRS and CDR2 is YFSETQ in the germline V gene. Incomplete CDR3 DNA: TGCGCCAGCAGCCCAGAGATGTCCATATACGAG. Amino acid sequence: CASSPEMSIYE. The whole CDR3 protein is CASSPEMSIYEQYF. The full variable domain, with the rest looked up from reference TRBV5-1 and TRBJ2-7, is KAGVTQTPRYLIKTRGQQVTLSCSPISGHRSVSWYQQTPGQGLQFLFEYFSETQRNKGNFPGRFSGRQFSNSRSEMNVSTLELGDSALYLCASSPEMSIYEQYFGPGTRLTVT.

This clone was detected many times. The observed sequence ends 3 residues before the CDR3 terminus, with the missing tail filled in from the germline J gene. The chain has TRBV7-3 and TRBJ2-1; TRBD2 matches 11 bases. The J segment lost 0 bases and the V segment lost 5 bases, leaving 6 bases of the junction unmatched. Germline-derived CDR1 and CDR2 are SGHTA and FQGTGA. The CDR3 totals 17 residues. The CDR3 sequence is CASSPPSGGSSYNEQFF. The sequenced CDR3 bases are TGTGCCAGCAGCCCCCCTAGCGGGGGGAGCTCCTACAATGAG.

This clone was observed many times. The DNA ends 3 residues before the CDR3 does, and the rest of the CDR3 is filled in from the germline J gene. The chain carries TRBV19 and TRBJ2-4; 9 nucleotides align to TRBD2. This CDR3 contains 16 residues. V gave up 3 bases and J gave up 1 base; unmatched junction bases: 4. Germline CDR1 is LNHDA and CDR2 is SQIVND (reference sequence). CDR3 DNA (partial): TGTGCCAGTAGTATTGGCGGGAGGGCGGCCAAAAACATT. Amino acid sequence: CASSIGGRAAKNI. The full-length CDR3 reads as CASSIGGRAAKNIQYF. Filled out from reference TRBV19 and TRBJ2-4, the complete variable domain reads DGGITQSPKYLFRKEGQNVTLSCEQNLNHDAMYWYRQDPGQGLRLIYYSQIVNDFQKGDIAEGYSVSREKKESFPLTVTSAQKNPTAFYLCASSIGGRAAKNIQYFGAGTRLSVL.

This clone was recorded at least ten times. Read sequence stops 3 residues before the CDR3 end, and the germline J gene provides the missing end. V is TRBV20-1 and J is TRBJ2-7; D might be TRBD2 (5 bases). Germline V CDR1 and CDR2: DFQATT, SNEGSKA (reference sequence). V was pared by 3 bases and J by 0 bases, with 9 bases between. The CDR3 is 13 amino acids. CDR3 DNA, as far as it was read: TGCAGTGCTAGGGCTAGCTCCTCCTACGAG. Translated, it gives CSARASSSYE. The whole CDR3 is CSARASSSYEQYF.

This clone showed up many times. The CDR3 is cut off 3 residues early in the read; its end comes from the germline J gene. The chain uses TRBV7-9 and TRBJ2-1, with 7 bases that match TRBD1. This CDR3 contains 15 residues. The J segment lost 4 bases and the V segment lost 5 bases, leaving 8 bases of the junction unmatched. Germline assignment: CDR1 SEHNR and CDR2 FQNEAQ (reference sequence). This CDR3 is CASSHRQGAYNEQFF. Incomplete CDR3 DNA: TGTGCCAGCAGCCATCGACAGGGAGCGTACAATGAG.

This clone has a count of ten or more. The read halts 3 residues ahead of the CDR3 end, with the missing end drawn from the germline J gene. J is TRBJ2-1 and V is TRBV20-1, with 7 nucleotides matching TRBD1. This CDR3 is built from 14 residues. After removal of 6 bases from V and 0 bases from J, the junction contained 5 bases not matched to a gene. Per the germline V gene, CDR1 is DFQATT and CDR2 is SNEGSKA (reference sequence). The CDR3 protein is CSAEQGSSYNEQFF. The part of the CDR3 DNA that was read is TGCAGTGCGGAACAGGGGAGCTCCTACAATGAG.